This passage covers 23 T cell receptor beta chains from one sample sequenced in a study of CD8 T cells in ankylosing spondylitis. Whole-study findings and limits: Roughly 8 highly homologous variants made up a TCR beta motif, and this motif appeared characteristic of ankylosing spondylitis blood.

TCRdb processed the 5' RACE reads anew with MiXCR; each CDR3 protein has one entry. The sample lists approximately 300,000 distinct CDR3 sequences, approximately 8.2% occurring once. For these receptors, no antigen is known. Material: blood, either unsorted or a sorted T cell fraction (not recorded which). The source is a male donor with ankylosing spondylitis.

This sequence joins TRBV28 and TRBJ2-7; D is possibly TRBD1 (6 bases). Trimming took 5 bases from V and 11 from J, leaving 19 bases between them. Germline-derived CDR1 and CDR2 are MDHEN and SYDVKM. The CDR3 covers 13 residues. The CDR3 loop reads CASSPLPTGREYF. CDR3 DNA sequence: TGTGCCAGCAGTCCCCTCCCCACAGGGCGGGAGTACTTC. The full variable domain, rest sourced from reference TRBV28 and TRBJ2-7, is DVKVTQSSRYLVKRTGEKVFLECVQDMDHENMFWYRQDPGLGLRLIYFSYDVKMKEKGDIPEGYSVSREKKERFSLILESASTNQTSMYLCASSPLPTGREYFGPGTRLTVT.

This clonotype was detected many times. CDR3 DNA sequence: TGTGCCAGCTCACCATTGAAGAGCACAGATACGCAGTATTTT. It translates to CASSPLKSTDTQYF. The chain uses TRBV18 and TRBJ2-3; D ambiguous. V was shortened by 2 bases and J by 0 bases, with 6 bases between the two germline ends. The CDR3 covers 14 residues. Germline CDR1 is KGHSH and CDR2 is LQKENI. The variable domain in full, with the rest retrieved from reference TRBV18 and TRBJ2-3, is NAGVMQNPRHLVRRRGQEARLRCSPMKGHSHVYWYRQLPEEGLKFMVYLQKENIIDESGMPKERFSAEFPKEGPSILRIQQVVRGDSAAYFCASSPLKSTDTQYFGPGTRLTVL.

This clonotype was observed a single time. The J gene is TRBJ2-1, the V gene TRBV12-3 or TRBV12-4; 9 nucleotides match TRBD2. This CDR3 is built from 17 residues. Trimming at V came to 4 bases and at J to 7 bases, leaving 14 bases not matched to a gene. Here the CDR3 DNA reads TGTGCCAGCAGTTCCAAACTTCGCGGGAGGGCCGATAATGAGCAGTTCTTC. Amino acid sequence: CASSSKLRGRADNEQFF.

The V gene is TRBV20-1, the J gene TRBJ1-5; tentative D call: TRBD1 (6 bases). Germline V gives CDR1 DFQATT, CDR2 SNEGSKA (reference sequence). The V and J ends lost 3 bases and 0 bases respectively, with 15 bases between them. The CDR3 has 16 amino acids. CDR3 in DNA: TGCAGTGCTAGTAAGGGGGGCGCGTATAGCAATCAGCCCCAGCATTTT. This codes for CSASKGGAYSNQPQHF.

This clonotype was counted a few times. This chain joins TRBV14 and TRBJ2-2, with D possibly TRBD1 on 6 matching bases. Germline CDR1 is SGHDN and CDR2 is FVKESK. The CDR3 extends over 14 amino acids. Trimming removed 4 bases from V and 3 bases from J, with 9 bases in between. The CDR3 nucleotides are TGTGCCAGCAGCCTTCACAGGGACACCGGGGAGCTGTTTTTT. Encoded protein: CASSLHRDTGELFF.

The chain recombines TRBV3-1 with TRBJ1-6; D is unclear. This CDR3 has 14 amino acids. Germline V gene data show CDR1 as LGHDT and CDR2 as YNNKEL (reference sequence). V was cut by 1 base and J by 9 bases, with 10 bases left in between. This chain's CDR3 is CASSQVYRFSPLHF. The CDR3 DNA sequence: TGTGCCAGCAGCCAAGTTTATCGTTTTTCACCCCTCCACTTT.

In this sample, this clonotype turned up a few times. J is TRBJ1-1 and V is TRBV20-1, with a tentative D call TRBD1 (5 bases). CDR3 size: 15 residues. CDR1 is DFQATT and CDR2 is SNEGSKA in the germline V gene (reference sequence). V was clipped by 3 bases and J by 0 bases, with 14 bases between them. CDR3 amino acids: CSASLGGVMNTEAFF. In DNA, the CDR3 is TGCAGTGCTAGTCTTGGGGGAGTAATGAACACTGAAGCTTTCTTT.

In this sample, this clonotype turned up many times. The V call is TRBV7-9, the J call TRBJ2-3; 7 nucleotides match TRBD2. Trimming removed 5 bases from V and 4 bases from J; junction bases left unmatched: 12. This CDR3 has 16 amino acids. CDR1 is SEHNR and CDR2 is FQNEAQ in the germline V gene (reference sequence). CDR3: CASSLLGGRAPDTQYF. CDR3 DNA sequence: TGTGCCAGCAGCCTCCTTGGGGGGAGGGCCCCAGATACGCAGTATTTT.

This clonotype was detected ten times or more. This sequence joins TRBV4-3 and TRBJ2-2; 8 positions agree with TRBD2. The length of the CDR3 is 16 residues. Germline V lookup: CDR1 LGHNA, CDR2 YSLEER. With V trimmed by 2 bases and J by 3 bases, 5 bases remained unmatched. The CDR3 protein is CASSQTRGRYTGELFF. The CDR3 nucleotides read TGCGCCAGCAGCCAAACCCGCGGGAGGTACACCGGGGAGCTGTTTTTT.

This clonotype was counted a few times. An end of the junction does not agree with germline; a read error may underlie this. The rearrangement uses TRBV7-2 and TRBJ1-5; possibly TRBD1 for D (5 bases). The CDR3 is 16 residues long. Germline V gene data show CDR1 as SGHTA and CDR2 as FQGNSA. The CDR3 is CASSSQGSLPNQAQHF. In DNA, the CDR3 is TGTGCCAGCAGCTCGCAGGGCTCCCTGCCTAATCAGGCCCAGCATTTT.

Many counts were recorded for this clonotype. CDR3 DNA sequence: TGTGCCAGCAGTAAGACTAGCGGGGAGTACAATGAGCAGTTCTTC. Protein sequence: CASSKTSGEYNEQFF. J is TRBJ2-1 and V is TRBV6-1; TRBD2 matches 11 bases. The V and J ends lost 5 bases and 4 bases, in that order; junction bases with no gene match: 4. This CDR3 contains 15 residues. The germline CDR1 and CDR2 sequences are MNHNS and SASEGT.

The CDR3 loop reads CASSVFWSHTGELFF. CDR3 sequence (DNA): TGTGCCAGCAGTGTCTTTTGGTCTCACACCGGGGAGCTGTTTTTT. The chain couples TRBV6-1 to TRBJ2-2; D unresolved. The CDR3 contains 15 residues. The V and J ends lost 4 bases and 3 bases respectively, with 12 bases between them. Germline assignment: CDR1 MNHNS and CDR2 SASEGT.

The chain joins TRBV18 to TRBJ2-1; 12 nucleotides align to TRBD2. There are 15 residues in the CDR3. The junction had 5 bases not matched to a gene; V was cut back by 2 bases and J by 9 bases. CDR1 is KGHSH and CDR2 is LQKENI in the germline V gene. The CDR3 sequence is CASSPRLAGEGEQFF. The CDR3 nucleotides are TGTGCCAGCTCACCAAGACTAGCGGGAGAAGGTGAGCAGTTCTTC.

This chain connects TRBV5-6 to TRBJ1-1; no firm D call. Germline loops: CDR1 SGHDT, CDR2 YYEEEE. The CDR3 consists of 14 residues. V dropped 4 bases and J dropped 0 bases, with 10 bases sitting between them. CDR3 in DNA: TGTGCCAGCAGCCCCGCGAGGATGAACACTGAAGCTTTCTTT. Its protein is CASSPARMNTEAFF.

The J gene is TRBJ2-7, the V gene TRBV4-1, with 11 bases that match TRBD2. The CDR3 loop spans 19 amino acids. Germline V lookup: CDR1 MGHRA, CDR2 YSYEKL. J was trimmed by 0 bases and V by 4 bases; bases with no gene match: 14. The CDR3 spells CASSRRLAGGGRSSYEQYF. The DNA for the CDR3 is TGCGCCAGCAGCCGGCGGTTAGCGGGAGGGGGCAGGAGCTCCTACGAGCAGTACTTC.

The chain combines TRBV6-1 with TRBJ2-7, with 8 bases that match TRBD1. Germline CDR1 and CDR2: MNHNS and SASEGT. With V trimmed by 6 bases and J by 5 bases, 12 bases remained unmatched. The CDR3 extends over 15 amino acids. The CDR3 region is CASSLYAGGLHEQYF. In DNA form, the CDR3 reads TGTGCCAGCAGCCTCTACGCAGGGGGCCTCCACGAGCAGTACTTC.

This chain links TRBV7-2 with TRBJ1-5; D is undetermined. V dropped 2 bases and J dropped 5 bases, with 13 bases sitting between them. Germline V gives CDR1 SGHTA, CDR2 FQGNSA. The CDR3 contains 15 residues. The CDR3 sequence: CASSLTAASYQPQHF. The CDR3, as DNA: TGTGCCAGCAGCTTAACCGCAGCTTCGTATCAGCCCCAGCATTTT.

The sample holds a few counts of this clonotype. The V gene is TRBV29-1, the J gene TRBJ1-3, with D possibly matching TRBD1 (5 bases). Germline values: CDR1 SQVTM, CDR2 ANQGSEA. The V and J ends lost 7 bases and 0 bases respectively, with 13 bases between them. The CDR3 length is 14 residues. CDR3 protein: CSACDSLSGNTIYF. The CDR3 DNA follows: TGCAGCGCCTGTGACAGTCTCTCTGGAAACACCATATATTTT.

This clonotype was recorded at least ten times. The chain uses TRBV5-6 and TRBJ1-2; TRBD1 agrees at 8 bases. Germline values: CDR1 SGHDT, CDR2 YYEEEE. The CDR3 spans 14 residues. With V trimmed by 4 bases and J by 3 bases, 5 bases remained unmatched. CDR3 in amino acids: CASSPPGQDYGYTF. CDR3 DNA: TGTGCCAGCAGCCCACCGGGACAGGACTATGGCTACACCTTC. The variable domain in full, completed from reference TRBV5-6 and TRBJ1-2, reads DAGVTQSPTHLIKTRGQQVTLRCSPKSGHDTVSWYQQALGQGPQFIFQYYEEEERQRGNFPDRFSGHQFPNYSSELNVNALLLGDSALYLCASSPPGQDYGYTFGSGTRLTVV.

This clonotype was observed a handful of times. V and J are TRBV12-5 and TRBJ1-1; D remains unclear. This CDR3 region has 13 residues. CDR1 is LGHNT, CDR2 FRNRAP, per germline. V was clipped by 3 bases and J by 6 bases, with 11 bases between them. CDR3 sequence (DNA): TGTGCTAGTGGTTTTTCCGGCGGCTCTGAAGCTTTCTTT. Residues: CASGFSGGSEAFF.

The sample holds a few counts of this clonotype. This rearrangement joins TRBV5-6 to TRBJ2-1, with D hard to call. CDR3 size: 14 residues. Trimming took 1 base from V and 2 from J, leaving 7 bases between them. The germline V gene encodes CDR1 SGHDT and CDR2 YYEEEE. CDR3 residues: CASSLSVPYNEQFF. The CDR3 region has the DNA TGTGCCAGCAGCTTGTCGGTGCCCTACAATGAGCAGTTCTTC.

The chain employs TRBV9 and TRBJ2-3; D not resolved. This CDR3 region has 13 residues. Germline CDR1 and CDR2: SGDLS and YYNGEE. V lost 3 bases to trimming and J lost 3 bases, with 8 bases between them. CDR3 sequence: CASSDVVTDTQYF. Here the CDR3 DNA reads TGTGCCAGCAGCGACGTGGTTACAGATACGCAGTATTTT.

The J gene is TRBJ2-1, the V gene TRBV5-1; 8 bases align to TRBD2. V trimming: 4 bases; J trimming: 8 bases; junction bases outside the gene matches: 14. The CDR3 is made up of 16 amino acids. CDR1 is SGHRS, CDR2 YFSETQ, per germline. CDR3 sequence reads: CASSIISGIASDEQFF. The CDR3 DNA follows: TGCGCCAGCAGCATCATTAGCGGGATTGCTTCGGATGAGCAGTTCTTC.